This T cell receptor beta chain was captured in a study of blood T cell repertoires in COVID-19. Per the study methods: Estimation of nucleated cell counts relied on the amplification of reference gene primers. Libraries were prepared by immunoSEQ multiplex PCR; TCRdb keeps only in-frame clonotypes and omits some of them. D and trimming come from the DNA, and the V and J calls and clone size come from that table. The sample carries fewer than 250,000 clones, roughly 80% recorded once. The sample consisted of peripheral blood. This receptor was obtained from a man aged 25 to 40 with active or convalescent COVID-19.

CDR3 protein: CASSLGGEARTEAFF. The DNA of the CDR3 is TGTGCCAGCAGCTTAGGAGGGGAGGCGAGGACTGAAGCTTTCTTT. J is TRBJ1-1 and V is TRBV11-3; a weak D match, TRBD1 (5 bases). Germline CDR1 is SGHNT and CDR2 is YENEEA. V was shortened by 1 base and J by 5 bases, with 14 bases between the two germline ends. The CDR3 loop spans 15 amino acids.